The 18 T cell receptor beta chains reported below all come from one sample, sequenced in a study of T cell responses to AZD1222 COVID-19 vaccine. Profiling relied on immunoSEQ multiplex PCR, and the TCRdb table lists in-frame clones only, not all of them. The sample has 140,000 or so clones, around 88% seen once. The input for sequencing was peripheral blood, taken on day 0 of AZD1222 vaccination. The receptors originated from an adult in good health.

The chain combines TRBV30 with TRBJ1-2; possible D gene TRBD1, 6 bases. V lost 5 bases and J 4 bases, leaving 8 bases between the germline ends. CDR3 length: 11 residues. Germline CDR1 reads GTSNPN; CDR2 reads SVGIG (reference sequence). This CDR3 is CAWYRAYGYTF. The CDR3 DNA is TGTGCCTGGTACAGGGCCTATGGCTACACCTTC.

This sequence joins TRBV3-1 (or the pseudogene TRBV3-2) and TRBJ2-3, with TRBD1 as a possible D gene (5 bases). This CDR3 region has 16 residues. Trimming stripped 6 bases from V and 0 bases from J, with 16 bases between. The V gene's germline CDR1 is LGHDT and CDR2 YNNKEL (reference sequence). CDR3 DNA: TGTGCCAGCAGTGACGTTACAGGTTCTAGCACAGATACGCAGTATTTT. Protein sequence: CASSDVTGSSTDTQYF.

The table lists this clone with a few counts. This chain links TRBV7-8 with TRBJ1-5, with unresolved D. Trimming pared 2 bases from V and 4 bases from J, leaving 9 bases between. The CDR3 length is 14 residues. Germline V gene data show CDR1 as SGHVS and CDR2 as FQNEAQ. The CDR3 DNA sequence: TGTGCCAGCAGCTTACCAGACACAAATCAGCCCCAGCATTTT. This encodes CASSLPDTNQPQHF. Drawing the rest from reference TRBV7-8 and TRBJ1-5, the complete variable domain is GAGVSQSPRYKVAKRGQDVALRCDPISGHVSLFWYQQALGQGPEFLTYFQNEAQLDKSGLPSDRFFAERPEGSVSTLKIQRTQQEDSAVYLCASSLPDTNQPQHFGDGTRLSIL.

The chain uses TRBV18 and TRBJ2-7; 11 bases are a match to TRBD1. The CDR3 runs 18 residues. J gave up 5 bases and V 6 bases, and 18 bases lay outside the gene matches. The V gene's germline CDR1 is KGHSH and CDR2 LQKENI. Here the CDR3 DNA reads TGTGCCAGCTCGTCCTCCCCCGCTAGAGGGACAGGGGGACACGAGCAGTACTTC. Translating gives CASSSSPARGTGGHEQYF.

CDR3 loop: CASSPTSASHYEQYF. CDR3 coding DNA: TGCGCCAGCAGCCCGACTAGCGCTAGCCACTACGAGCAGTACTTC. The V call is TRBV5-1, the J call TRBJ2-7, with 8 bases aligning to TRBD2. This CDR3 is built from 15 residues. The germline gives CDR1 SGHRS, CDR2 YFSETQ. J lost 3 bases, V lost 4 bases, and 9 bases had no gene match.

V usage is TRBV19 and J usage is TRBJ2-5; no firm D call. The germline V gene has CDR1 LNHDA and CDR2 SQIVND (reference sequence). The CDR3 has 14 amino acids. Between the trimmed V and J ends, which lost 1 base and 5 bases, there was a span of 11 bases. The CDR3 DNA follows: TGTGCCAGTAGTATAGGGCTAGGGCTGGAGACCCAGTACTTC. Translating it yields CASSIGLGLETQYF.

The chain combines TRBV9 with TRBJ2-5; maybe TRBD2 (5 bases). In germline, CDR1 is SGDLS, CDR2 YYNGEE. This CDR3 has 18 residues. V lost 2 bases, J lost 5 bases, and 25 bases lay in between. CDR3 coding DNA: TGTGCCAGCAGCGTTGGCCCCATGAGGTATAGCGACGAGGAGACCCAGTACTTC. Its translation is CASSVGPMRYSDEETQYF.

The chain carries TRBV18 and TRBJ1-1, with a weak D call TRBD1 (6 bases). This CDR3 has 15 residues. V gave up 5 bases and J gave up 3 bases, with 16 bases separating them. The germline gives CDR1 KGHSH, CDR2 LQKENI. This chain's CDR3 is CASSYREGMDTEAFF. DNA of the CDR3: TGTGCCAGCTCATACAGGGAAGGGATGGACACTGAAGCTTTCTTT.

V and J are TRBV19 and TRBJ1-5; 7 nucleotides align to TRBD1. Germline values: CDR1 LNHDA, CDR2 SQIVND (reference sequence). The CDR3 has 15 residues. The V segment lost 7 bases and the J segment 7 bases; nucleotides outside the gene matches: 13. CDR3 bases: TGTGCCAGTAACGAGGGGACAGACGGTCTACAGCCCCAGCATTTT. This codes for CASNEGTDGLQPQHF.

This clone has more than one count but fewer than ten. This chain connects TRBV11-2 to TRBJ1-3; 8 positions agree with TRBD1. The V gene's germline CDR1 is SGHAT and CDR2 FQNNGV. The CDR3 totals 14 residues. J gave up 6 bases and V 3 bases, and 4 bases lay outside the gene matches. The chain's CDR3 is CASSFWTGKNTIYF. In DNA form, the CDR3 reads TGTGCCAGCAGCTTTTGGACAGGGAAAAACACCATATATTTT.

The chain carries TRBV9 and TRBJ1-3; 10 positions agree with TRBD1. From germline, CDR1 is SGDLS and CDR2 YYNGEE. Trimming removed 0 bases from V and 2 bases from J; junction bases left unmatched: 8. CDR3 length equals 18 residues. CDR3 nucleotides: TGTGCCAGCAGCGTAGCGGGGACAGGGGCCGAGACTGGAAACACCATATATTTT. This codes for CASSVAGTGAETGNTIYF.

V gene TRBV11-3 combines with J gene TRBJ2-1; 11 bases align to TRBD2. The length of the CDR3 is 15 residues. V was clipped by 1 base and J by 6 bases; unmatched bases: 2. Germline V gene data show CDR1 as SGHNT and CDR2 as YENEEA. The CDR3 protein is CASSLVTSGTNEQFF. The CDR3 DNA reads as TGTGCCAGCAGCTTAGTGACTAGCGGGACCAATGAGCAGTTCTTC.

This rearrangement joins TRBV9 to TRBJ1-4; D ambiguous. This CDR3 is built from 14 residues. Germline CDR1 and CDR2: SGDLS and YYNGEE. V was cut by 2 bases and J by 5 bases, with 10 bases left in between. The CDR3 region has the DNA TGTGCCAGCAGCGTTGGGAACAGCAATGAAAAACTGTTTTTT. This codes for CASSVGNSNEKLFF.

The CDR3 protein is CASSLKEYGYTF. DNA for the CDR3: TGTGCCAGCAGTCTGAAGGAGTATGGCTACACCTTC. The chain employs TRBV28 and TRBJ1-2; D is unclear. Germline V CDR1 and CDR2: MDHEN, SYDVKM. Trimming pared 5 bases from V and 5 bases from J, leaving 9 bases between. This CDR3 region has 12 residues.

A few counts support this clone. The chain is built from TRBV30 and TRBJ2-4; 7 positions match TRBD2. V shed 8 bases and J 0 bases; nucleotides not matched to a gene: 7. CDR3 length equals 14 residues. The germline V gene encodes CDR1 GTSNPN and CDR2 SVGIG (reference sequence). CDR3 sequence (DNA): TGTGCCCTGGGGGAGGGTCTAGCCAAAAACATTCAGTACTTC. Translated, it gives CALGEGLAKNIQYF.

This chain joins TRBV7-3 and TRBJ1-1, with TRBD1 as a possible D gene (5 bases). Trimming took 5 bases from V and 5 from J, leaving 9 bases between them. Germline V gives CDR1 SGHTA, CDR2 FQGTGA. The CDR3 runs 12 residues. The chain's CDR3 is CASSTQGTEAFF. The CDR3 nucleotides are TGTGCCAGCAGCACCCAGGGTACTGAAGCTTTCTTT.

J is TRBJ2-1 and V is TRBV12-5; no reliable D call. The germline V gene has CDR1 LGHNT and CDR2 FRNRAP. Trimming took off 6 bases at V and 10 bases at J, with 13 bases between the two ends. The CDR3 runs to 12 residues. The CDR3 DNA reads as TGTGCTAGTGGGCTCGCCGGCAGGGAGCAGTTCTTC. Protein product: CASGLAGREQFF.

The J gene is TRBJ1-6, the V gene TRBV9; D gene ambiguous. Germline CDR1 is SGDLS and CDR2 is YYNGEE. Deletions cut 1 base from V and 9 bases from J, with 14 bases between. The CDR3 sequence is 15 residues long. CDR3 sequence reads: CASSVTPSEGSPLHF. The DNA for the CDR3 is TGTGCCAGCAGCGTAACACCAAGTGAGGGTTCACCCCTCCACTTT.